This T cell receptor (beta chain) was identified during a study of OX40 agonist ivuxolimab in advanced cancers. About the investigation overall: The costimulatory receptor OX40 (CD134) was targeted by ivuxolimab, a fully human IgG2 agonistic monoclonal antibody. Intravenous ivuxolimab was administered to patients every 2 weeks at six dose levels: 0.01, 0.1, 0.3, 1.5, 3 and 10 mg/kg. Of the 50 to 55 patients in dose escalation, some 19 had hepatocellular carcinoma, some 15 had melanoma, 9 had renal cell carcinoma and 9 had head and neck cancer. In the dose-escalation cohort, around four fifths of patients were male, and the mean age was 60 years with a range of about 23 to 79. Prior anti-PD-1, anti-PD-L1 or anti-CTLA-4 therapy was permitted, and 40% of dose-escalation patients had received checkpoint inhibitors. Partial responses occurred in three dose-escalation patients: two with cutaneous melanoma and one with hepatocellular carcinoma. Peripheral TCRbeta sequencing aimed to test whether ivuxolimab altered TCR sequence diversity and caused clonal T-cell expansion. The monotherapy dose-escalation portion (N = 52 patients) of the phase I ivuxolimab trial is reported in the paper. The paper's findings and limits, for the study overall: After ivuxolimab, expanded clones were on average more numerous among CD8+ T cells than among CD4+ T cells. Antigen specificity was not determined for the clonally expanded peripheral T cells. Low levels of normalized T-cell clonal expansion were also shown by some nonresponding patients. Partial responders in the 0.1-3.0 mg/kg groups had among the lowest normalized peripheral clonal expansion, especially among CD8+ T cells. Clonal expansion of both CD4+ and CD8+ blood T cells was observed from baseline to week 6 at doses 0.1 to 3.0 mg/kg.

The trial excluded patients who had a history of autoimmune disease or were on systemic immunosuppression. In every dose cohort, peripheral blood was drawn for TCR sequencing at baseline, cycle 4 day 1, and cycle 7 day 1. The samples were drawn from a first-in-human, open-label, multicenter phase I dose-escalation trial of ivuxolimab. Adults with locally advanced or metastatic melanoma, renal cell, hepatocellular, or head and neck squamous cell carcinoma were enrolled in the trial. CD4+ and CD8+ T cells were sorted separately from peripheral blood before TCR sequencing. A remark on this clone: The specificity of this receptor is unknown. No base quality information exists; no much larger clone differs at one position.

For sequencing of the TCRbeta CDR3 region, genomic DNA was extracted from the sorted cells. The immunoSEQ Assay was used for sequencing of TCRbeta CDR3 regions. As stored in TCRdb, this immuneACCESS dataset retains in-frame rearrangements with V and J assigned. A fraction of the clones does not appear; measured against another copy, unresolved V genes explain less than half of the discrepancy, and the remainder lacks a known reason. This sample comprises tens of thousands of clones, 90% to 95% of them detected only once. Of the sample, around 4% falls within the top ten clones. V is trimmed back by 1 base and J by 4 bases, and the junction contains 0 bases that no gene match accounts for. CDR1 and CDR2 are drawn from the germline V gene: MGHRA, YSYEKL. The CDR3 covers 15 residues, taking in both the cysteine and the phenylalanine. The retained sequence is limited to the CDR3, 45 bases, with the frame set at the first base.

The chain is assembled from TRBV4-1 and TRBJ2-2; TRBD1 agrees with 10 junctional bases. This receptor was obtained from an adult with an advanced solid tumor such as melanoma, head and neck, liver or kidney cancer. The sequencing here drew on CD4+ or CD8+ T cells sorted from blood, taken in a trial of the OX40 agonist ivuxolimab. The encoded CDR3 is CASSQGQGATGELFF. The sequence in DNA is TGCGCCAGCAGCCAAGGACAGGGGGCCACCGGGGAGCTGTTTTTT.